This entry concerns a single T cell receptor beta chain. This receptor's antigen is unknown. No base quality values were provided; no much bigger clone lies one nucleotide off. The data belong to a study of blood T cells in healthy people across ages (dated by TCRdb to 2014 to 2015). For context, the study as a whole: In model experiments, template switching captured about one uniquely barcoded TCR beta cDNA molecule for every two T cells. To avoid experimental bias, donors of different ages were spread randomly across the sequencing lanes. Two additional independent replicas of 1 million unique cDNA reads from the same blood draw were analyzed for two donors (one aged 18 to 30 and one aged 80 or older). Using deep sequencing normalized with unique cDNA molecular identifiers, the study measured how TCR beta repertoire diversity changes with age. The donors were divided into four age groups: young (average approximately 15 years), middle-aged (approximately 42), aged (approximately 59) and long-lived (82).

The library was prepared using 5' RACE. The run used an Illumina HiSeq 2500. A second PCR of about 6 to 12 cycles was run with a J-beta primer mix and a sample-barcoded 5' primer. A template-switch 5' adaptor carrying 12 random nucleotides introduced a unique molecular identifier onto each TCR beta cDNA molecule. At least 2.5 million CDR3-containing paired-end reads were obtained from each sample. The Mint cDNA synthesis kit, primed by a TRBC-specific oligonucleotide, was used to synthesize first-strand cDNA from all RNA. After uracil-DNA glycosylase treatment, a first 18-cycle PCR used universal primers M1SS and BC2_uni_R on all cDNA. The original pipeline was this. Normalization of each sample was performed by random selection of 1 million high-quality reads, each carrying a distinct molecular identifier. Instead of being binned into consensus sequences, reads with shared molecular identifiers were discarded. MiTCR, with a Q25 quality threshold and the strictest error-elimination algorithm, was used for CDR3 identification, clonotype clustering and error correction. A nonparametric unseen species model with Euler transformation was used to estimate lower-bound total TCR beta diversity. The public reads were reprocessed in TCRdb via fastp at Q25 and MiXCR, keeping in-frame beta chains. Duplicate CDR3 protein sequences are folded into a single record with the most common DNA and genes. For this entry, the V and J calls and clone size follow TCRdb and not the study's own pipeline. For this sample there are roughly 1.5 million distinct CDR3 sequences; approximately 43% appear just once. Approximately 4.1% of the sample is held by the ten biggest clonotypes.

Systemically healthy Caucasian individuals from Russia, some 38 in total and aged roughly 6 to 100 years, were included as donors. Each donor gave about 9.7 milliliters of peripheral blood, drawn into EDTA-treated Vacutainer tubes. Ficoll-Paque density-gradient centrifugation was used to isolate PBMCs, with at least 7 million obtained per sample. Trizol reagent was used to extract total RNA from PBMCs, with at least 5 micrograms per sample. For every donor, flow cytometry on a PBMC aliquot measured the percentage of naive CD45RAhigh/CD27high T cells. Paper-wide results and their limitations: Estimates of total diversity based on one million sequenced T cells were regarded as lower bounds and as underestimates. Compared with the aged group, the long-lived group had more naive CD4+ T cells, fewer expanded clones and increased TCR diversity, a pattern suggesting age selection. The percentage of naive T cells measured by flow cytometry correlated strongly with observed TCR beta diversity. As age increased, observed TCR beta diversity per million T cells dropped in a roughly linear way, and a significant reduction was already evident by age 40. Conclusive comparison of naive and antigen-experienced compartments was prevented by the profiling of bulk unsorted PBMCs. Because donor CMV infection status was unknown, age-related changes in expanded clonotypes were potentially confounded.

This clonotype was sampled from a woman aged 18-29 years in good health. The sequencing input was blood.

Here the CDR3 is given as CSASTRNYGYTF. In nucleotide form, the sequence is TGCAGTGCTTCAACTCGGAACTATGGCTACACCTTC. Rearrangement joined TRBV20-1 to TRBJ1-2; no D gene is confidently identified. Inclusive of the bounding cysteine and phenylalanine, the CDR3 is 12 residues long. The kept DNA is CDR3 alone, 36 bases in frame from the first base. Deletion took 5 bases off V and 2 bases off J, with a span of 9 bases between the germline ends. CDR1 and CDR2 were assigned from the germline V gene (reference sequence) as DFQATT and SNEGSKA.